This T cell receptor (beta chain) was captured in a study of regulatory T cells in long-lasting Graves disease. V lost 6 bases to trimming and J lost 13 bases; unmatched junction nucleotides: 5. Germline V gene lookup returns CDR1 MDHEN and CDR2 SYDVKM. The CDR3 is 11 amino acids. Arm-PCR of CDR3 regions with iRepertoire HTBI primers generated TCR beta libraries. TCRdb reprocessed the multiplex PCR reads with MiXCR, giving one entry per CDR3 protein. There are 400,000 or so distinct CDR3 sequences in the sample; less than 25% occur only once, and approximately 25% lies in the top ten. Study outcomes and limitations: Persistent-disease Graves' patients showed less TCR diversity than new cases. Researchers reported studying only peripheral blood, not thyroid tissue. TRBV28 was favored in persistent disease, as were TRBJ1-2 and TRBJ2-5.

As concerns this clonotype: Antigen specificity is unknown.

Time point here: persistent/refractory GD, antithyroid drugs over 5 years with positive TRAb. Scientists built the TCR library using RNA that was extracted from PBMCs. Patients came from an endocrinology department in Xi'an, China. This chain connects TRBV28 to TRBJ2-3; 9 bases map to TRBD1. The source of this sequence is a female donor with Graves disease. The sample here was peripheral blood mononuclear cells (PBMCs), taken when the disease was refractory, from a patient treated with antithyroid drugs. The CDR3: CASRSGQGKYF. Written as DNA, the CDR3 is TGTGCCAGCAGATCGGGACAGGGCAAGTATTTT.